The T cell receptor (beta chain) described here comes from a study of blood T cells in healthy people across ages. Findings and limits, study-wide: Calculation of diversity from one million T cells yielded estimates considered to be underestimates. Long-lived donors exceeded aged donors in naive CD4+ cells and diversity. Diversity of TCR beta per million T cells declined in a roughly linear way with age.

Trimming removed 1 base from V and 2 bases from J, with 11 bases in between. Germline V gene sequence: CDR1 DFQATT, CDR2 SNEGSKA (reference sequence). The CDR3 totals 14 residues. With a J-beta primer mix and a sample-barcoded 5' primer, a second PCR ran about 6 to 11 cycles. Each cDNA molecule, via a template-switch adaptor with 12 random nucleotides, was tagged. TCRdb called the 5' RACE reads again in MiXCR, with one record for every CDR3 protein. The table includes 870,000 or so distinct CDR3 sequences, around 28% detected once. A word on this clonotype: What it recognizes is unknown.

This sequence joins TRBV20-1 and TRBJ2-5, with D unclear. The material sequenced was blood. The clonotype originates from a woman of 80 years or more in good health. The CDR3 coding sequence is TGCAGTGCTAGAGTACCCTTGGGGCAAGAGACCCAGTACTTC. This codes for CSARVPLGQETQYF.